The 9 T cell receptor beta chains listed next were all sequenced from one sample in a study of blood T cell repertoires in COVID-19. The repertoire was sequenced with immunoSEQ multiplex PCR; TCRdb's copy has only in-frame clones and lacks some. The profile shows 150,000 to 200,000 clones, about 82% of them singletons. The sequenced material came from peripheral blood. The receptors originated from a woman younger than 45 with acute or convalescent COVID-19.

The genes are TRBV11-3 and TRBJ2-1; TRBD2 matches at 16 bases. J was trimmed by 10 bases and V by 3 bases; bases with no gene match: 9. CDR1 SGHNT and CDR2 YENEEA come from the germline V gene. This CDR3 contains 17 residues. DNA for the CDR3: TGTGCCAGCAGCTTCGCCGGGACTAGCGGGAGGGCCGAGGAGCAGTTCTTC. It translates to CASSFAGTSGRAEEQFF.

This sequence joins TRBV5-6 and TRBJ2-7, with TRBD2 matching over 7 bases. CDR3 length equals 15 residues. Unmatched junction bases numbered 10, after V lost 4 bases and J lost 3 bases. The V gene's germline CDR1 is SGHDT and CDR2 YYEEEE. The CDR3 loop reads CASSPILAPDYEQYF. The CDR3 nucleotides read TGTGCCAGCAGCCCGATACTAGCGCCCGACTACGAGCAGTACTTC.

V gene TRBV27 combines with J gene TRBJ2-6; 12 bases map to TRBD2. The CDR3 totals 22 residues. Looked up from germline, CDR1 is MNHEY and CDR2 is SMNVEV (reference sequence). V gave up 4 bases and J gave up 3 bases; unmatched junction bases: 19. The CDR3 DNA is TGTGCCAGCAGTTCGTCGCGGGGGGGTGGCAGACTAGCGGGAGTTGGGGCCAACGTCCTGACTTTC. Residues: CASSSSRGGGRLAGVGANVLTF.

The chain is built from TRBV5-1 and TRBJ2-2; 12 positions agree with TRBD2. The germline V gene encodes CDR1 SGHRS and CDR2 YFSETQ. This CDR3 is built from 18 residues. The V gene end was trimmed by 4 bases and the J gene end by 1 base; junction bases not matched to a gene: 8. This CDR3 is CASSRGLAGLMNTGELFF. CDR3 sequence (DNA): TGCGCCAGCAGCCGGGGACTAGCGGGCCTTATGAACACCGGGGAGCTGTTTTTT. Together with reference TRBV5-1 and TRBJ2-2, the CDR3 gives the full variable domain: KAGVTQTPRYLIKTRGQQVTLSCSPISGHRSVSWYQQTPGQGLQFLFEYFSETQRNKGNFPGRFSGRQFSNSRSEMNVSTLELGDSALYLCASSRGLAGLMNTGELFFGEGSRLTVL.

The J gene is TRBJ2-7, the V gene TRBV9, with 9 bases aligning to TRBD2. The CDR3 loop spans 16 amino acids. Germline CDR1 reads SGDLS; CDR2 reads YYNGEE. With V trimmed by 3 bases and J by 4 bases, 11 bases remained unmatched. CDR3 nucleotide sequence: TGTGCCAGCAGCGGGGTAGCGGGAGTAGGACCTTACGAGCAGTACTTC. Protein product: CASSGVAGVGPYEQYF.

The chain combines TRBV7-6 with TRBJ2-1, with TRBD2 identical over 9 bases. Germline CDR1 and CDR2: SGHVS and FNYEAQ. Unmatched junction bases numbered 7, after V lost 5 bases and J lost 2 bases. The CDR3 consists of 16 residues. CDR3 sequence reads: CASSPPAGGPYNEQFF. CDR3 nucleotides: TGTGCCAGCAGCCCCCCAGCGGGGGGCCCCTACAATGAGCAGTTCTTC.

CDR3 loop: CASSPLAKNIQYF. CDR3 DNA sequence: TGCGCCAGCAGCCCTTTGGCCAAAAACATTCAGTACTTC. V and J are TRBV23-1 and TRBJ2-4, with D hard to call. TRBV23-1 is given ORF status, its function remaining uncertain. The CDR3 totals 13 residues. With 6 bases removed from V and 1 base from J, the gap between germline ends came to 7 bases.

V usage is TRBV28 and J usage is TRBJ1-2; 12 bases fit TRBD1. This CDR3 is 13 amino acids long. V was pared by 8 bases and J by 8 bases, with 6 bases of the junction left unmatched. Germline V lookup: CDR1 MDHEN, CDR2 SYDVKM. CDR3 nucleotides: TGTGCCAGCGATGGGACAGGGGGCTTCGGCTACACCTTC. It translates to CASDGTGGFGYTF.

V gene TRBV6-5 combines with J gene TRBJ2-2, with D perhaps TRBD1 (6 bases). Germline V CDR1 and CDR2: MNHEY, SVGAGI. The CDR3 runs to 14 residues. V gave up 7 bases and J gave up 4 bases, with 13 bases separating them. This chain's CDR3 is CASTRGGSTGELFF. The CDR3 nucleotides read TGTGCCAGCACCAGGGGTGGGAGCACCGGGGAGCTGTTTTTT.